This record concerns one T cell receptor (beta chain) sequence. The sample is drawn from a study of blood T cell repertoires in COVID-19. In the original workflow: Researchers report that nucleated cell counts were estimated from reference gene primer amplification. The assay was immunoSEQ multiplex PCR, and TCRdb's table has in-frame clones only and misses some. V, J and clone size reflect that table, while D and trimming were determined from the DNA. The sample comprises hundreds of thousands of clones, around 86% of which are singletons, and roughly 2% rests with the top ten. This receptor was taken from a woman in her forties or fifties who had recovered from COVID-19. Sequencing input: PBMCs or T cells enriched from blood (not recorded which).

For the CDR3, the DNA is TGTGCCAGCTCACCGGCGGCAGCATATAGTCGGCCCCAGCATTTT. Translating it yields CASSPAAAYSRPQHF. V gene TRBV18 combines with J gene TRBJ1-5; D unclear. The germline V gene has CDR1 KGHSH and CDR2 LQKENI. V was clipped by 3 bases and J by 9 bases, with 18 bases between them. This CDR3 is 15 amino acids long.